Listed below are T cell receptor beta chains from one sample, sequenced in a study of T and B cells in COVID-19 patients. Each CDR3 protein is one row after TCRdb ran MiXCR on the multiplex PCR reads. The sample records some 2,000 distinct CDR3 sequences, around 23% being singletons. Sequenced input: blood. These receptors were taken from a human donor with active COVID-19. Both conserved end residues are part of each CDR3. A D gene is named only where the DNA matches it firmly. Only some rows state a clone size, as once, few, many or a class for expanded clones.

d_call: NA; v_call: TRBV18; j_call: TRBJ2-1; clone_size: medium-sized; cdr3_nt: TGTGCCAGCTCACCCCCAAGCTCCAATGAGCAGTTCTTC; cdr3_aa: CASSPPSSNEQFF
d_call: NA; v_call: TRBV7-9; j_call: TRBJ1-1; clone_size: few; cdr3_nt: TGTGCCAGCAGCCATAAGGGAGGGGCCGCTGAAGCTTTCTTT; cdr3_aa: CASSHKGGAAEAFF
d_call: NA; v_call: TRBV30; j_call: TRBJ1-5; clone_size: medium-sized; cdr3_nt: TGTGCCTGGAGTTCGGGGGGGCAGGGGCCCCAGCATTTT; cdr3_aa: CAWSSGGQGPQHF
d_call: TRBD2; v_call: TRBV6-5; j_call: TRBJ2-5; clone_size: medium-sized; cdr3_nt: TGTGCCAGCAGTCAGGGACTAGCGGGAGTAGGGGGGGAGACCCAGTACTTC; cdr3_aa: CASSQGLAGVGGETQYF
d_call: TRBD1; v_call: TRBV15; j_call: TRBJ2-7; clone_size: medium-sized; cdr3_nt: TGTGCCACCAGCAGAGAGGCTAATACCGGGACAGGGGTCCACGAGCAGTACTTC; cdr3_aa: CATSREANTGTGVHEQYF
d_call: NA; v_call: TRBV28; j_call: TRBJ2-3; clone_size: few; cdr3_nt: TGTGCCAGCAGTTTACTTTCGGGAGCGGATACGCAGTATTTT; cdr3_aa: CASSLLSGADTQYF
d_call: NA; v_call: TRBV11-2; j_call: TRBJ2-7; clone_size: NA; cdr3_nt: TGTGCCAGCAGCTTATACGGGACTGGCGAGCAGTACTTC; cdr3_aa: CASSLYGTGEQYF
d_call: TRBD1; v_call: TRBV19; j_call: TRBJ1-6; clone_size: medium-sized; cdr3_nt: TGTGCCAGTAGCCCCGGCCAGGGGGCAGGTTCACCCCTCCACTTT; cdr3_aa: CASSPGQGAGSPLHF
d_call: TRBD1; v_call: TRBV6-2/TRBV6-3; j_call: TRBJ2-1; clone_size: medium-sized; cdr3_nt: TGTGCCAGCAGTTATAAAGGGGGCTTTAGGGACAATGAGCAGTTCTTC; cdr3_aa: CASSYKGGFRDNEQFF
d_call: TRBD2; v_call: TRBV5-6; j_call: TRBJ2-7; clone_size: medium-sized; cdr3_nt: TGTGCCAGCAGTATCGGACTAGCGGACGAGCAGTACTTC; cdr3_aa: CASSIGLADEQYF
d_call: NA; v_call: TRBV6-1; j_call: TRBJ1-1; clone_size: NA; cdr3_nt: TGTGCCAGCAGGCGTCCTAGGGCCCAGGGATCGATGAACACTGAAGCTTTCTTT; cdr3_aa: CASRRPRAQGSMNTEAFF
d_call: TRBD1; v_call: TRBV18; j_call: TRBJ2-3; clone_size: medium-sized; cdr3_nt: TGTGCCAGCTCACCTTTCTTCGGGACAGCCGCCACAGATACGCAGTATTTT; cdr3_aa: CASSPFFGTAATDTQYF
d_call: NA; v_call: TRBV2; j_call: TRBJ1-4; clone_size: NA; cdr3_nt: TGTGCCAGCAGTACCGGGACACCTAATGAAAAACTGTTTTTT; cdr3_aa: CASSTGTPNEKLFF
d_call: TRBD2; v_call: TRBV5-6; j_call: TRBJ2-1; clone_size: NA; cdr3_nt: TGTGCCAGCAGCCGAGGACTAGCGGGTGCCTACAATGAGCAGTTCTTC; cdr3_aa: CASSRGLAGAYNEQFF
d_call: TRBD1; v_call: TRBV12-3/TRBV12-4; j_call: TRBJ2-5; clone_size: medium-sized; cdr3_nt: TGTGCCAGCAGTTTCGAGACAGGGAGTCGGACCCAGTACTTC; cdr3_aa: CASSFETGSRTQYF
d_call: NA; v_call: TRBV27; j_call: TRBJ2-5; clone_size: medium-sized; cdr3_nt: TGTGCCAGCAGTTTATTAGACCGCGCAGAGACCCAGTACTTC; cdr3_aa: CASSLLDRAETQYF
d_call: TRBD2; v_call: TRBV4-3; j_call: TRBJ2-1; clone_size: NA; cdr3_nt: TGCGCCAGCAGCCAAGAGGGACTAGCGGCTAACAATGAGCAGTTCTTC; cdr3_aa: CASSQEGLAANNEQFF
d_call: TRBD1; v_call: TRBV12-3/TRBV12-4; j_call: TRBJ2-2; clone_size: medium-sized; cdr3_nt: TGTGCCAGCACCCGGACAGGGGGCGCCTCCGGGGAGCTGTTTTTT; cdr3_aa: CASTRTGGASGELFF
d_call: TRBD1; v_call: TRBV12-3/TRBV12-4; j_call: TRBJ1-1; clone_size: medium-sized; cdr3_nt: TGTGCCAGCAGTCGGACCGGGACAGGGACACCAAACACTGAAGCTTTCTTT; cdr3_aa: CASSRTGTGTPNTEAFF
d_call: NA; v_call: TRBV11-1; j_call: TRBJ2-1; clone_size: medium-sized; cdr3_nt: TGTGCCAGCAGTTACCGAGATAATGAGCAGTTCTTC; cdr3_aa: CASSYRDNEQFF
d_call: NA; v_call: TRBV7-9; j_call: TRBJ2-5; clone_size: few; cdr3_nt: TGTGCCAGCAGCTTAGGGGGACGGCAAGAGACCCAGTACTTC; cdr3_aa: CASSLGGRQETQYF
d_call: TRBD1; v_call: TRBV29-1; j_call: TRBJ1-2; clone_size: medium-sized; cdr3_nt: TGCAGCGTGAACAGGGGTTATGGATATGGCTACACCTTC; cdr3_aa: CSVNRGYGYGYTF
d_call: NA; v_call: TRBV6-6; j_call: TRBJ2-3; clone_size: medium-sized; cdr3_nt: TGTGCCAGCAGCCACGTCCGCACAGATACGCAGTATTTT; cdr3_aa: CASSHVRTDTQYF
d_call: NA; v_call: TRBV6-1; j_call: TRBJ2-1; clone_size: medium-sized; cdr3_nt: TGTGCCAGCAGTGAAGGGTGGAGCTCCTACAATGAGCAGTTCTTC; cdr3_aa: CASSEGWSSYNEQFF
d_call: TRBD1; v_call: TRBV14; j_call: TRBJ1-4; clone_size: few; cdr3_nt: TGTGCCAGCAGGCGGGACAGTAATGAAAAACTGTTTTTT; cdr3_aa: CASRRDSNEKLFF
d_call: TRBD1; v_call: TRBV5-5; j_call: TRBJ1-2; clone_size: medium-sized; cdr3_nt: TGTGCCAGCGGGTGGACAGGGGTCGGCTACACCTTC; cdr3_aa: CASGWTGVGYTF
d_call: NA; v_call: TRBV6-2/TRBV6-3; j_call: TRBJ2-1; clone_size: medium-sized; cdr3_nt: TGTGCCAGCGGCTACAATGAGCAGTTCTTC; cdr3_aa: CASGYNEQFF
d_call: TRBD2; v_call: TRBV6-5; j_call: TRBJ2-5; clone_size: medium-sized; cdr3_nt: TGTGCCAGCAGCCCCTGGAGCGGGACTGGGGAGACCCAGTACTTC; cdr3_aa: CASSPWSGTGETQYF
d_call: TRBD2; v_call: TRBV4-3; j_call: TRBJ2-1; clone_size: NA; cdr3_nt: TGCGCCAGCAGTAGCGGGAGAGGTTACAATGAGCAGTTCTTC; cdr3_aa: CASSSGRGYNEQFF
d_call: TRBD2; v_call: TRBV6-5; j_call: TRBJ2-1; clone_size: medium-sized; cdr3_nt: TGTGCCACTACCGGACTAGCGGGAGCCCCCTACAATGAGCAGTTCTTC; cdr3_aa: CATTGLAGAPYNEQFF
d_call: TRBD1; v_call: TRBV19; j_call: TRBJ2-7; clone_size: NA; cdr3_nt: TGTGCCAGTAGTATAGAGGGACAGGAGGTCTACGAGCAGTACTTC; cdr3_aa: CASSIEGQEVYEQYF
d_call: NA; v_call: TRBV7-2; j_call: TRBJ1-4; clone_size: few; cdr3_nt: TGTGCCAGCAGCCTCGGACCGACAACTAATGAAAAACTGTTTTTT; cdr3_aa: CASSLGPTTNEKLFF
d_call: NA; v_call: TRBV7-2; j_call: TRBJ1-1; clone_size: NA; cdr3_nt: TGTGCCAGCAGCTCCAAGAGGACACGCTCAACTGAAGCTTTCTTT; cdr3_aa: CASSSKRTRSTEAFF
d_call: TRBD2; v_call: TRBV30; j_call: TRBJ2-1; clone_size: medium-sized; cdr3_nt: TGTGCCTGGAGCCCACTAGCGGGAGAATACAATGAGCAGTTCTTC; cdr3_aa: CAWSPLAGEYNEQFF
d_call: TRBD1; v_call: TRBV28; j_call: TRBJ2-1; clone_size: NA; cdr3_nt: TGTGCCAGCAGTTTGGGGACAGGGGATTACAATGAGCAGTTCTTC; cdr3_aa: CASSLGTGDYNEQFF
d_call: NA; v_call: TRBV20-1; j_call: TRBJ2-4; clone_size: NA; cdr3_nt: TGCAGTGCTAGGGACCCCGAGGGGGCCAAAAACATTCAGTACTTC; cdr3_aa: CSARDPEGAKNIQYF
d_call: TRBD1; v_call: TRBV29-1; j_call: TRBJ2-2; clone_size: large; cdr3_nt: TGCAGCGTCCTCAGGGGGCCGACGAACACCGGGGAGCTGTTTTTT; cdr3_aa: CSVLRGPTNTGELFF
d_call: TRBD2; v_call: TRBV29-1; j_call: TRBJ2-1; clone_size: NA; cdr3_nt: TGCAGCGGAACCGGGACTAGCGGTCACAATGAGCAGTTCTTC; cdr3_aa: CSGTGTSGHNEQFF
d_call: NA; v_call: TRBV6-2/TRBV6-3; j_call: TRBJ1-5; clone_size: NA; cdr3_nt: TGTGCCAGCAGTTACTCTGAACGAGCGATGTTGAGCAATCAGCCCCAGCATTTT; cdr3_aa: CASSYSERAMLSNQPQHF
d_call: TRBD1; v_call: TRBV7-9; j_call: TRBJ1-4; clone_size: NA; cdr3_nt: TGTGCCAGCAGCTCAGGGACAGGGGAATCTACTGCAACTAATGAAAAACTGTTTTTT; cdr3_aa: CASSSGTGESTATNEKLFF
d_call: TRBD2; v_call: TRBV6-5; j_call: TRBJ2-2; clone_size: NA; cdr3_nt: TGTGCCAGCAGTTACTCTGGGGGGGATGAGCTGTTTTTT; cdr3_aa: CASSYSGGDELFF
d_call: TRBD2; v_call: TRBV19; j_call: TRBJ2-7; clone_size: medium-sized; cdr3_nt: TGTGCCAGTAGTGGCGGGACTAGCGGGTCCCACGAGCAGTACTTC; cdr3_aa: CASSGGTSGSHEQYF
d_call: NA; v_call: TRBV6-5; j_call: TRBJ2-6; clone_size: medium-sized; cdr3_nt: TGTGCCAGCTCTAGGACAGCCATCTCTGGGGCCAACGTCCTGACTTTC; cdr3_aa: CASSRTAISGANVLTF
d_call: TRBD1; v_call: TRBV18; j_call: TRBJ2-2; clone_size: medium-sized; cdr3_nt: TGTGCCAGCTCAGCGGACAGGGGGGCCGGGGAGCTGTTTTTT; cdr3_aa: CASSADRGAGELFF
d_call: TRBD1; v_call: TRBV12-3/TRBV12-4; j_call: TRBJ2-2; clone_size: medium-sized; cdr3_nt: TGTGCCAGCACGAAGCGCCCAGGGGGCAGCGGCGGGGAGCTGTTTTTT; cdr3_aa: CASTKRPGGSGGELFF
d_call: NA; v_call: TRBV5-5; j_call: TRBJ2-7; clone_size: medium-sized; cdr3_nt: TGTGCCAGCAGCTTGAAGCGTTACGAGCAGTACTTC; cdr3_aa: CASSLKRYEQYF
d_call: TRBD2; v_call: TRBV5-6; j_call: TRBJ2-6; clone_size: once; cdr3_nt: TGTGCCAGCGGCCAAGATGGACTAGCGGGCTCTGGGGCCAACGTCCTGACTTTC; cdr3_aa: CASGQDGLAGSGANVLTF
d_call: NA; v_call: TRBV7-2; j_call: TRBJ2-2; clone_size: medium-sized; cdr3_nt: TGTGCCAGCAGCTCCTCGGGAGTTCAGTACACCGGGGAGCTGTTTTTT; cdr3_aa: CASSSSGVQYTGELFF
d_call: TRBD2; v_call: TRBV27; j_call: TRBJ2-3; clone_size: medium-sized; cdr3_nt: TGTGCCAGCAGTTTCAGTAGCGGGGGCACAGATACGCAGTATTTT; cdr3_aa: CASSFSSGGTDTQYF
d_call: TRBD2; v_call: TRBV20-1; j_call: TRBJ2-3; clone_size: NA; cdr3_nt: TGCAGTGCTAGAGATCCGGCTAGCGGAACAGATACGCAGTATTTT; cdr3_aa: CSARDPASGTDTQYF
d_call: TRBD1; v_call: TRBV11-2; j_call: TRBJ1-2; clone_size: NA; cdr3_nt: TGTGCCAGCAGCTTACGGACAGGGACCTATGGCTACACCTTC; cdr3_aa: CASSLRTGTYGYTF
d_call: NA; v_call: TRBV6-1; j_call: TRBJ2-4; clone_size: few; cdr3_nt: TGTGCCAGCAGTGACGGGGGGACAGGTGACATTCAGTACTTC; cdr3_aa: CASSDGGTGDIQYF
d_call: TRBD2; v_call: TRBV19; j_call: TRBJ2-5; clone_size: medium-sized; cdr3_nt: TGTGCCAGTAGTCCCAGAGGGACTATTCAAGAGACCCAGTACTTC; cdr3_aa: CASSPRGTIQETQYF
d_call: TRBD2; v_call: TRBV4-3; j_call: TRBJ2-7; clone_size: NA; cdr3_nt: TGCGCCAGCAGCCAAGACCTAGCGGGAACCTACGAGCAGTACTTC; cdr3_aa: CASSQDLAGTYEQYF